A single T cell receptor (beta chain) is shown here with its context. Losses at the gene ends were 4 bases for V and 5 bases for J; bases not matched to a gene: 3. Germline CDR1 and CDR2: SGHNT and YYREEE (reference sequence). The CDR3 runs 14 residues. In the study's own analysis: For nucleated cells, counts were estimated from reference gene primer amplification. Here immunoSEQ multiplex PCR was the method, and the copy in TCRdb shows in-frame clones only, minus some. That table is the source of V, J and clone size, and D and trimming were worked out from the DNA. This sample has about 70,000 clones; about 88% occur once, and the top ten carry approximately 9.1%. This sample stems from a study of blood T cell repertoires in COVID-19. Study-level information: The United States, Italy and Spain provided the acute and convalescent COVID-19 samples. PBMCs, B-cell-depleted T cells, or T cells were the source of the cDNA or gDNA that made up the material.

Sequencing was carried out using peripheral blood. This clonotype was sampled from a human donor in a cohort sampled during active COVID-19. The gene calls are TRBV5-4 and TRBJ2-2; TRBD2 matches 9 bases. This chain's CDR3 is CASSRGGETGELFF. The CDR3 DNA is TGTGCCAGCAGCCGCGGGGGGGAGACCGGGGAGCTGTTTTTT.